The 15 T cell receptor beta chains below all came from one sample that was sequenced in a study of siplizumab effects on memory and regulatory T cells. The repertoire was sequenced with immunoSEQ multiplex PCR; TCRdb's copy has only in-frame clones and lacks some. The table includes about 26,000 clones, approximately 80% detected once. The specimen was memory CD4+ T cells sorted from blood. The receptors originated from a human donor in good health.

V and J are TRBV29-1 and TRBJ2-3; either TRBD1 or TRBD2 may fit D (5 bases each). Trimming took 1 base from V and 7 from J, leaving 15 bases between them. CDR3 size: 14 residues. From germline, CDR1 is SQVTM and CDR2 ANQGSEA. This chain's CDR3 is CSVEVSGARYTQYF. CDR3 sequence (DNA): TGCAGCGTTGAAGTTTCCGGGGCCCGATATACGCAGTATTTT.

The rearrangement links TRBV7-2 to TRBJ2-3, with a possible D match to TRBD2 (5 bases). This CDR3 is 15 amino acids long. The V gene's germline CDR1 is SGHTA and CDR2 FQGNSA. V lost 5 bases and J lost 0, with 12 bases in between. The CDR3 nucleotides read TGTGCCAGCAGCCCGCAGCGGTTAAGCACAGATACGCAGTATTTT. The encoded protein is CASSPQRLSTDTQYF.

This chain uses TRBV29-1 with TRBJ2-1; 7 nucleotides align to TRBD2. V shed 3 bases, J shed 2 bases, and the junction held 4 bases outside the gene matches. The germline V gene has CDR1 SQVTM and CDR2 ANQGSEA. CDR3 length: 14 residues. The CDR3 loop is CSVEEGRAYNEQFF. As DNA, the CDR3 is TGCAGCGTTGAGGAGGGGAGGGCCTACAATGAGCAGTTCTTC.

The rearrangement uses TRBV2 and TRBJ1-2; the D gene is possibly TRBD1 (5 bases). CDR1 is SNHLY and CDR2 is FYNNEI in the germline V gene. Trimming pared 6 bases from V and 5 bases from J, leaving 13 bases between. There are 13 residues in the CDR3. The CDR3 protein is CASRRDSSYGYTF. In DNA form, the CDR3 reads TGTGCCAGCAGAAGAGACAGTTCTTATGGCTACACCTTC.

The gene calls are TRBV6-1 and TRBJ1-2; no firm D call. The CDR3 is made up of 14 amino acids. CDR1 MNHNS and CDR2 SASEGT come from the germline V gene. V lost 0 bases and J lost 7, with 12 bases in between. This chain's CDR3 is CASSEAMGPGGYTF. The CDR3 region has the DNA TGTGCCAGCAGTGAAGCGATGGGCCCGGGTGGCTACACCTTC.

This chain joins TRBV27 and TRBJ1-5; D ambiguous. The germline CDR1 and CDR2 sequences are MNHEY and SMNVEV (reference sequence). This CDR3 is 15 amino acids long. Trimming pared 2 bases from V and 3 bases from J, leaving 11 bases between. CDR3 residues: CASSLELGINQPQHF. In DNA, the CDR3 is TGTGCCAGCAGTTTAGAATTGGGAATCAATCAGCCCCAGCATTTT.

CDR3 sequence: CAISERSSGDNEQFF. In nucleotides, the CDR3 is TGTGCCATCAGTGAGAGGTCTAGCGGGGACAATGAGCAGTTCTTC. V usage is TRBV10-3 and J usage is TRBJ2-1, with 9 bases identical to TRBD2. The CDR3 sequence is 15 residues long. V was clipped by 2 bases and J by 5 bases; unmatched bases: 4. From germline, CDR1 is ENHRY and CDR2 SYGVKD.

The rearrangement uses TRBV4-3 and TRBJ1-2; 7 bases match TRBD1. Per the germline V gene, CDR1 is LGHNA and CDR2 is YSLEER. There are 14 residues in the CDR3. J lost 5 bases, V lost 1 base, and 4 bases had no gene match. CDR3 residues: CASSQAPGGYGYTF. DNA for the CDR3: TGCGCCAGCAGCCAAGCCCCAGGGGGGTATGGCTACACCTTC.

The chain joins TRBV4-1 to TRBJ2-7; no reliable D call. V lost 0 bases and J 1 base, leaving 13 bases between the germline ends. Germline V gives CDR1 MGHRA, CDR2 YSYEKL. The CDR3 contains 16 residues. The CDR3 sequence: CASSQDSGYPSYEQYF. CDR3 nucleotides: TGCGCCAGCAGCCAAGATTCAGGCTATCCTTCCTACGAGCAGTACTTC.

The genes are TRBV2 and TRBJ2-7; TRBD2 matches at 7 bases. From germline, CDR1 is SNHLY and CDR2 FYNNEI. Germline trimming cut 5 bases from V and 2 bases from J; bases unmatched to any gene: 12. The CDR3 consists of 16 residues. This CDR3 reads CASSPPTSAMTYEQYF. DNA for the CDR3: TGTGCCAGCAGTCCACCTACTAGCGCCATGACCTACGAGCAGTACTTC.

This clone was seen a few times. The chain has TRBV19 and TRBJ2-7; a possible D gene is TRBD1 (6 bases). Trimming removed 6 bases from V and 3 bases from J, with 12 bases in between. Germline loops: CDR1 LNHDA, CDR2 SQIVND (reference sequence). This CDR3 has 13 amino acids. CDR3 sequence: CASSRNRDYEQYF. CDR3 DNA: TGTGCCAGTAGCCGTAACAGGGACTACGAGCAGTACTTC.

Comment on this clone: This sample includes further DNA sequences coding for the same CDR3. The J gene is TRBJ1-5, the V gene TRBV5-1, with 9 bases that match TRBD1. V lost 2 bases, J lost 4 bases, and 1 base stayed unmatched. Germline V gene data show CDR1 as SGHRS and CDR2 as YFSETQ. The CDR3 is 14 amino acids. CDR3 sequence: CASSFGTGNQPQHF. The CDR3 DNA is TGCGCCAGCAGCTTCGGGACAGGGAATCAGCCCCAGCATTTT.

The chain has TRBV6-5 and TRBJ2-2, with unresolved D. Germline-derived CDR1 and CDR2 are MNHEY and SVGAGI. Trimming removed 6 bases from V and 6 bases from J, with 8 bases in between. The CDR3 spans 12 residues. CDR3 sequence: CASRRFAGELFF. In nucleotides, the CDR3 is TGTGCCAGCAGGCGGTTTGCCGGGGAGCTGTTTTTT.

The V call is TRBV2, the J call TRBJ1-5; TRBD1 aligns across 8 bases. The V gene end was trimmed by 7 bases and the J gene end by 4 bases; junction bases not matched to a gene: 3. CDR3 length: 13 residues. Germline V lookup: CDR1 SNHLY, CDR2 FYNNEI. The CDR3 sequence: CASNGQGNQPQHF. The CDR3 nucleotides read TGTGCCAGCAATGGACAGGGTAATCAGCCCCAGCATTTT.

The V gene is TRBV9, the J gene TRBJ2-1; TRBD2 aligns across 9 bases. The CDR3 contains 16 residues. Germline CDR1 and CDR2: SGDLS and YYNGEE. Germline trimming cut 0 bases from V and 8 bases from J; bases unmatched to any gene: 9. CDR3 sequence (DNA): TGTGCCAGCAGCGTAGCTGGGCGGGAGGGCCTCGATGAGCAGTTCTTC. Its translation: CASSVAGREGLDEQFF.